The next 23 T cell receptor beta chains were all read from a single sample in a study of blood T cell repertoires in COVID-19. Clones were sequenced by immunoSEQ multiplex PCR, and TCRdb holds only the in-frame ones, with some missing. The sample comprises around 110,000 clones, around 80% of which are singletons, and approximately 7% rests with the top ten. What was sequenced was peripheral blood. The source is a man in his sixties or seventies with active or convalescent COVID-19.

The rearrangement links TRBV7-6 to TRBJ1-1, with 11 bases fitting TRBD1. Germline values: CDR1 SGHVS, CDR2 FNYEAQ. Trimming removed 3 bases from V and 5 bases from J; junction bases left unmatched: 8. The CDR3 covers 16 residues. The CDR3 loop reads CASSFYPGQGGTEAFF. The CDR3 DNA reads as TGTGCCAGCAGCTTTTATCCGGGACAGGGGGGAACTGAAGCTTTCTTT. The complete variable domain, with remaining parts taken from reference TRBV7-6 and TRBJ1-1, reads GAGVSQSPRYKVTKRGQDVALRCDPISGHVSLYWYRQALGQGPEFLTYFNYEAQQDKSGLPNDRFSAERPEGSISTLTIQRTEQRDSAMYRCASSFYPGQGGTEAFFGQGTRLTVV.

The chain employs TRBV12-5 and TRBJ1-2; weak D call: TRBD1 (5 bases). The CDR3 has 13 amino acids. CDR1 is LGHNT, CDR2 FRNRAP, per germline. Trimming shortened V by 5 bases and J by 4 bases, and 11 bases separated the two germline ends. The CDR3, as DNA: TGTGCTAGTGGTCTTTGGGACTCCTATGGCTACACCTTC. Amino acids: CASGLWDSYGYTF.

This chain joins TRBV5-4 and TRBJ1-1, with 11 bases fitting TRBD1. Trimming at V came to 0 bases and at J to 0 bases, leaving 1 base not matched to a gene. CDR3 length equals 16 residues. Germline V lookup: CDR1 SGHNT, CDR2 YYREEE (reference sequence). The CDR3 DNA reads TGTGCCAGCAGCTTGGCGGGACAGGGGGTGAACACTGAAGCTTTCTTT. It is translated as CASSLAGQGVNTEAFF.

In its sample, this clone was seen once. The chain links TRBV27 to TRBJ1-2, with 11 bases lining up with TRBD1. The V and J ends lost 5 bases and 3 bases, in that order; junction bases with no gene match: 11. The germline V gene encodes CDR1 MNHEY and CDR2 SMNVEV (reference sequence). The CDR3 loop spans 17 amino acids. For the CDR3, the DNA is TGTGCCAGCAGTCCGTCCGGGACAGGGGGGTTTTACTATGGCTACACCTTC. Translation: CASSPSGTGGFYYGYTF.

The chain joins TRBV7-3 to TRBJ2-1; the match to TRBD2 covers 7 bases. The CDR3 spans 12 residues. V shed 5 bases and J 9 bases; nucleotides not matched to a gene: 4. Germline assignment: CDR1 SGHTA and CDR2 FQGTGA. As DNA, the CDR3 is TGTGCCAGCAGCACGGGAGGCGTTGAGCAGTTCTTC. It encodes CASSTGGVEQFF.

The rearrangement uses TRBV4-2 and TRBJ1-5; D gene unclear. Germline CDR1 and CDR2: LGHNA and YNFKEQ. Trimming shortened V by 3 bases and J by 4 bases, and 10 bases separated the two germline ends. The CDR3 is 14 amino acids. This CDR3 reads CASSHSGVNQPQHF. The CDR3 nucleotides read TGTGCCAGCAGCCATTCCGGGGTAAATCAGCCCCAGCATTTT.

CDR3 residues: CASSQVPPGTGRGDTEAFF. CDR3 DNA sequence: TGTGCCAGCAGTCAAGTCCCACCGGGGACAGGAAGGGGAGACACTGAAGCTTTCTTT. The J gene is TRBJ1-1, the V gene TRBV27, with 8 nucleotides matching TRBD1. CDR3 length: 19 residues. Trimming took 5 bases from V and 3 from J; bases not matched to a gene: 20. Germline lookup yields CDR1 MNHEY and CDR2 SMNVEV (reference sequence).

The CDR3 sequence: CASSQGHAYEQYF. Here the CDR3 DNA reads TGTGCCAGTAGTCAGGGACACGCCTACGAGCAGTACTTC. The V and J genes are TRBV19 and TRBJ2-7, with D perhaps TRBD1 (6 bases). The CDR3 runs to 13 residues. Trimming cost V 5 bases and J 2 bases, with 10 bases left between them. CDR1 is LNHDA and CDR2 is SQIVND in the germline V gene (reference sequence).

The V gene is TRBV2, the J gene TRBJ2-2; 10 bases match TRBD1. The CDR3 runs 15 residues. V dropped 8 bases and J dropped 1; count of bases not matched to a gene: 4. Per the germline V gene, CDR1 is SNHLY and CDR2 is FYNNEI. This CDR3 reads CASRGTGENTGELFF. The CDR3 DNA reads TGTGCCAGCCGCGGGACAGGGGAGAACACCGGGGAGCTGTTTTTT. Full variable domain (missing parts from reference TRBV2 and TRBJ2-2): EPEVTQTPSHQVTQMGQEVILRCVPISNHLYFYWYRQILGQKVEFLVSFYNNEISEKSEIFDDQFSVERPDGSNFTLKIRSTKLEDSAMYFCASRGTGENTGELFFGEGSRLTVL.

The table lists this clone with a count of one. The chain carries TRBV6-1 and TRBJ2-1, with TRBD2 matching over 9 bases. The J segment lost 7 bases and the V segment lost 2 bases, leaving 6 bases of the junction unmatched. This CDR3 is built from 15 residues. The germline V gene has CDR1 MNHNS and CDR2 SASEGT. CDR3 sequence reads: CASSELAGSVNEQFF. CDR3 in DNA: TGTGCCAGCAGTGAACTAGCGGGGTCTGTTAATGAGCAGTTCTTC.

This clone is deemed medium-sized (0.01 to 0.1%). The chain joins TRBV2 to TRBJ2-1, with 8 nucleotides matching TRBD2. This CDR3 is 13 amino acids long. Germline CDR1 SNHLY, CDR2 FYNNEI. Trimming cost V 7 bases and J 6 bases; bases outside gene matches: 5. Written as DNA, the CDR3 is TGTGCCAGCAAGCGCCTAGCGGGCAATGAGCAGTTCTTC. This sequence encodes CASKRLAGNEQFF.

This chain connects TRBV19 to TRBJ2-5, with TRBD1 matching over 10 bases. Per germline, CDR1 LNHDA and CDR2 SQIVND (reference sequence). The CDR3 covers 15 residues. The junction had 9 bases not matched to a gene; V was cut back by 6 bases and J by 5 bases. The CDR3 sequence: CASRRKTGGLETQYF. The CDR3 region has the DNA TGTGCCAGTAGGCGAAAGACAGGGGGCCTCGAGACCCAGTACTTC. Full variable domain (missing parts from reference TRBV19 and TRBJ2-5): DGGITQSPKYLFRKEGQNVTLSCEQNLNHDAMYWYRQDPGQGLRLIYYSQIVNDFQKGDIAEGYSVSREKKESFPLTVTSAQKNPTAFYLCASRRKTGGLETQYFGPGTRLLVL.

In DNA, the CDR3 is TGTGCCAGCAGTGAAGGTGACAGGGGGTCTGGCTACACCTTC. Translated: CASSEGDRGSGYTF. This sequence joins TRBV2 and TRBJ1-2; 9 bases fit TRBD1. The germline CDR1 and CDR2 sequences are SNHLY and FYNNEI. Trimming cost V 1 base and J 7 bases; bases outside gene matches: 4. The CDR3 consists of 14 residues.

Here the CDR3 reads CASSQDWGQVYEQYF. The CDR3 nucleotides are TGTGCCAGCAGCCAAGATTGGGGGCAGGTCTACGAGCAGTACTTC. The V and J genes are TRBV4-2 and TRBJ2-7; tentatively, D is TRBD1 (6 bases). This CDR3 has 15 residues. Germline-derived CDR1 and CDR2 are LGHNA and YNFKEQ. V shed 0 bases and J shed 3 bases, with 12 bases lying between them.

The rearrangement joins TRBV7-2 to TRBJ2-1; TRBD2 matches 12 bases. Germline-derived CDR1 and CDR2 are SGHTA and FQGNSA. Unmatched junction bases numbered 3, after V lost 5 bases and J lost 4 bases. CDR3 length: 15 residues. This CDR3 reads CASSPTSGGYNEQFF. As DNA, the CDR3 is TGTGCCAGCAGCCCGACTAGCGGGGGATACAATGAGCAGTTCTTC.

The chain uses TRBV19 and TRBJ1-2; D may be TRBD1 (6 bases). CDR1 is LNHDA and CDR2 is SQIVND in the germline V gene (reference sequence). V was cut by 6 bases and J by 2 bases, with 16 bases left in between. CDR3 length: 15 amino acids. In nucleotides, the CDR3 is TGTGCCAGTAGCGAAAGGACAGCCCCCAACTATGGCTACACCTTC. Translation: CASSERTAPNYGYTF.

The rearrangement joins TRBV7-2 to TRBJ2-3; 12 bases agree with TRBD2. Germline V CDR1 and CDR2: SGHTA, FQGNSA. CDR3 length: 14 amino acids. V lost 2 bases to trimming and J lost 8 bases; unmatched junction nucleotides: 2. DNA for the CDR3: TGTGCCAGCAGCTTATTACTAGCGGGAGGTACGCAGTATTTT. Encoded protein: CASSLLLAGGTQYF. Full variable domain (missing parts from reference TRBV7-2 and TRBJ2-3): GAGVSQSPSNKVTEKGKDVELRCDPISGHTALYWYRQSLGQGLEFLIYFQGNSAPDKSGLPSDRFSAERTGGSVSTLTIQRTQQEDSAVYLCASSLLLAGGTQYFGPGTRLTVL.

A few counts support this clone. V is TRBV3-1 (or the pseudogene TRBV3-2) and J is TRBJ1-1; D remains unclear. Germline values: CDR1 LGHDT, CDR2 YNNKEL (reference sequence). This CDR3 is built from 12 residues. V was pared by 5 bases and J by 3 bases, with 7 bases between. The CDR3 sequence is CASSSRYTEAFF. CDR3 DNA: TGTGCCAGCAGCTCGCGGTACACTGAAGCTTTCTTT.

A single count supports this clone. The CDR3 DNA is TGTGCCAGCAGCGGAAGACAGGGGGTAATTGGCTACACCTTC. Its translation is CASSGRQGVIGYTF. The genes are TRBV5-8 and TRBJ1-2; the match to TRBD1 covers 9 bases. The CDR3 consists of 14 residues. In germline, CDR1 is SGHTS, CDR2 YDEGEE. V was pared by 4 bases and J by 7 bases, with 8 bases of the junction left unmatched.

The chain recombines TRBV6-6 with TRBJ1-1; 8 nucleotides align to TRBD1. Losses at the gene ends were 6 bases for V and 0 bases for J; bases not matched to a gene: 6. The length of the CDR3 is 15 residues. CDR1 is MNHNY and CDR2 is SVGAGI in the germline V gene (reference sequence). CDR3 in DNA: TGTGCCAGCAGCCCCAGGACAGGGCTGAACACTGAAGCTTTCTTT. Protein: CASSPRTGLNTEAFF.

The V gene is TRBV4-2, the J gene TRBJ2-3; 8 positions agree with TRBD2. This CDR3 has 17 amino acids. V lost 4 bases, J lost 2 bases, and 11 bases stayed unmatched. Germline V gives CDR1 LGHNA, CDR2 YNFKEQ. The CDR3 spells CASSPGAGGPNTDTQYF. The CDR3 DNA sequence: TGTGCCAGCAGCCCGGGGGCGGGAGGCCCGAACACAGATACGCAGTATTTT.

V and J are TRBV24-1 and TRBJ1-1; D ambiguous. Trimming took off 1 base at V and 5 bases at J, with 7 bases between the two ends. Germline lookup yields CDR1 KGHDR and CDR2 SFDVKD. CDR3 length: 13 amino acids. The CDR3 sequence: CATSDFRGTEAFF. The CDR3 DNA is TGTGCCACCAGTGATTTTCGGGGTACTGAAGCTTTCTTT.

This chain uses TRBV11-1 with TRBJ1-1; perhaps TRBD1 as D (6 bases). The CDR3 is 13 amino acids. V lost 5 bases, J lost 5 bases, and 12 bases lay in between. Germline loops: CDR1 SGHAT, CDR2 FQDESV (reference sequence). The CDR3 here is CASSRRGITEAFF. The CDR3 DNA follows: TGTGCCAGCAGCCGTAGGGGGATAACTGAAGCTTTCTTT. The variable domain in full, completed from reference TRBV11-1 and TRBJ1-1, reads EAEVAQSPRYKITEKSQAVAFWCDPISGHATLYWYRQILGQGPELLVQFQDESVVDDSQLPKDRFSAERLKGVDSTLKIQPAELGDSAMYLCASSRRGITEAFFGQGTRLTVV.